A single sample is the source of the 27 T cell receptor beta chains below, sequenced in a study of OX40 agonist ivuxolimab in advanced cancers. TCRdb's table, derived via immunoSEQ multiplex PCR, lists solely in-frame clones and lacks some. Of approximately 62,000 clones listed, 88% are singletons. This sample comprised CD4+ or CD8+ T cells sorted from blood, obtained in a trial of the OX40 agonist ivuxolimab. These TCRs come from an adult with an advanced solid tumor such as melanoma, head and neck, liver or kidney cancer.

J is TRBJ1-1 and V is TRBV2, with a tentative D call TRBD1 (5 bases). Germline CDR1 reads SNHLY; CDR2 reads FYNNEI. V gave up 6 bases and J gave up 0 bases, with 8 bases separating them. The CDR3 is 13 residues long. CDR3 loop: CASSLTVNTEAFF. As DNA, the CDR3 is TGTGCCAGCAGCTTGACAGTGAACACTGAAGCTTTCTTT.

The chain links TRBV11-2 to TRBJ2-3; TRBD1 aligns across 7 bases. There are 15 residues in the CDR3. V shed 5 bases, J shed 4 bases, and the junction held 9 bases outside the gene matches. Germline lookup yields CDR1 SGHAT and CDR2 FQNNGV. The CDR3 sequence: CASSLLQGMADTQYF. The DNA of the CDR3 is TGTGCCAGCAGCCTCTTACAGGGGATGGCAGATACGCAGTATTTT. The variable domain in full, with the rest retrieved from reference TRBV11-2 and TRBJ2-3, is EAGVAQSPRYKIIEKRQSVAFWCNPISGHATLYWYQQILGQGPKLLIQFQNNGVVDDSQLPKDRFSAERLKGVDSTLKIQPAKLEDSAVYLCASSLLQGMADTQYFGPGTRLTVL.

The CDR3 DNA is TGTGCCAGCAGCTTAGCGGCTAGCGGGAGGCTACAAGAGACCCAGTACTTC. Its protein product is CASSLAASGRLQETQYF. The chain joins TRBV11-3 to TRBJ2-5, with 11 bases aligning to TRBD2. Germline CDR1 SGHNT, CDR2 YENEEA. The CDR3 contains 17 residues. Trimming at V came to 1 base and at J to 2 bases, leaving 6 bases not matched to a gene.

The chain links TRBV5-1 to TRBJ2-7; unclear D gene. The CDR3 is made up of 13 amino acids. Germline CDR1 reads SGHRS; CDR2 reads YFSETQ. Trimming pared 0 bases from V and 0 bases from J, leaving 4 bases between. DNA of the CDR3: TGCGCCAGCAGCTTGGCCCCCTCCTACGAGCAGTACTTC. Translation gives CASSLAPSYEQYF.

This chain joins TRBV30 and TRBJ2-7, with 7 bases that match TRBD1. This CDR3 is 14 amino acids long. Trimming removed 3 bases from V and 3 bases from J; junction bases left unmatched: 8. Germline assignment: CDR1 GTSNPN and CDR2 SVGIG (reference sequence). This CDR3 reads CAWSRDRGLYEQYF. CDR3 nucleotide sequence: TGTGCCTGGAGCAGAGATAGGGGGCTCTACGAGCAGTACTTC.

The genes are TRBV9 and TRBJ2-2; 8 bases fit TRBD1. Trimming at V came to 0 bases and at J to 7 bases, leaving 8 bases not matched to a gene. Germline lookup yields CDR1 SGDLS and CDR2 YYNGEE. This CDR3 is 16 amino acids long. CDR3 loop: CASSVVGGTGGGELFF. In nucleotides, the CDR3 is TGTGCCAGCAGCGTAGTTGGGGGGACAGGCGGCGGGGAGCTGTTTTTT.

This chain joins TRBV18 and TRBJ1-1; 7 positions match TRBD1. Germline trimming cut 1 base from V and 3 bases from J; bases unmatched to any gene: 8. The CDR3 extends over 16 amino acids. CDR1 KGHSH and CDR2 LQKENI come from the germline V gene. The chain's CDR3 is CASSPQDRWGYTEAFF. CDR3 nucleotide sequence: TGTGCCAGCTCACCACAGGACAGGTGGGGGTACACTGAAGCTTTCTTT.

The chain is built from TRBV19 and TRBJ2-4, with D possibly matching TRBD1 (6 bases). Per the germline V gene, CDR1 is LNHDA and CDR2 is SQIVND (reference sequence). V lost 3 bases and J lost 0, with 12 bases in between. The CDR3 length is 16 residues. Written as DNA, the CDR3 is TGTGCCAGTAGTATCGGTGAACAGGGAGCCAAAAACATTCAGTACTTC. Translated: CASSIGEQGAKNIQYF.

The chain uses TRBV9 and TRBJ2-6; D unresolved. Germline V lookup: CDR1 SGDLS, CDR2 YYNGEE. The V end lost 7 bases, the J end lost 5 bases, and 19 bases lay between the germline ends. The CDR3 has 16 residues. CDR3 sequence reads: CASCFLKQSRANVLTF. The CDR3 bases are TGTGCCAGCTGCTTCCTCAAACAAAGTCGGGCCAACGTCCTGACTTTC.

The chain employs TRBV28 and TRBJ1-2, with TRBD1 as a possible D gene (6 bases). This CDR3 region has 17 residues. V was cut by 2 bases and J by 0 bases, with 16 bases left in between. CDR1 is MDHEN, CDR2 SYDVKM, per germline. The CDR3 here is CASSLPGVGATNYGYTF. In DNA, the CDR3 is TGTGCCAGCAGTTTACCGGGTGTGGGGGCGACTAACTATGGCTACACCTTC.

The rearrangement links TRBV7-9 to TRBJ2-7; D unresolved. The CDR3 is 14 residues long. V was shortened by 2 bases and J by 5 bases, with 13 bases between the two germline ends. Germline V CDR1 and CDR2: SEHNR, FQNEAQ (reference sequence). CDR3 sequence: CASSLYPIRDEQYF. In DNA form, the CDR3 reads TGTGCCAGCAGCTTATACCCCATCCGGGACGAGCAGTACTTC.

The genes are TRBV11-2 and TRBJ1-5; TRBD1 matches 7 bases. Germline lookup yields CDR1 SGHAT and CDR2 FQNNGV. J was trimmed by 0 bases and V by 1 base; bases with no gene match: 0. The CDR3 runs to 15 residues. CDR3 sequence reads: CASSLGDSSNQPQHF. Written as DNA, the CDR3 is TGTGCCAGCAGCTTAGGGGACAGTAGCAATCAGCCCCAGCATTTT.

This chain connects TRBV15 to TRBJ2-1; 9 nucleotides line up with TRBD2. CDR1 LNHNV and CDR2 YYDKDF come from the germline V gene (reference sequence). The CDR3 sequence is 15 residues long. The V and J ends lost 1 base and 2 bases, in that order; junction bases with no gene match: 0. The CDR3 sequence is CATSRGGGAYNEQFF. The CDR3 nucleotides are TGTGCCACCAGCAGAGGCGGGGGGGCCTACAATGAGCAGTTCTTC.

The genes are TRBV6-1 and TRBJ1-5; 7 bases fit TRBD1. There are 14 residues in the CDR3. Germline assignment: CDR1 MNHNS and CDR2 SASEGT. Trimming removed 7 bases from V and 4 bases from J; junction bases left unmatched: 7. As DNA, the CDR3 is TGTGCCAGCACCCTAGGACAGGTTAATCAGCCCCAGCATTTT. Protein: CASTLGQVNQPQHF.

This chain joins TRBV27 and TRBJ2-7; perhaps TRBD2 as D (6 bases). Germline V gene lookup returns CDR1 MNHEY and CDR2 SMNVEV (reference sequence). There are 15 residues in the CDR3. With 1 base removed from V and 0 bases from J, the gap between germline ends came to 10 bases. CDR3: CASSLYRGSSYEQYF. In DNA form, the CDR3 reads TGTGCCAGCAGTTTATACCGGGGGAGCTCCTACGAGCAGTACTTC.

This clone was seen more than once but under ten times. The CDR3: CASSLGGVAKNIQYF. The DNA for the CDR3 is TGCGCCAGCAGCCTAGGGGGAGTAGCCAAAAACATTCAGTACTTC. The genes are TRBV5-1 and TRBJ2-4; tentative D call: TRBD1 (6 bases). V was pared by 4 bases and J by 0 bases, with 11 bases between. The CDR3 loop spans 15 amino acids. In germline, CDR1 is SGHRS, CDR2 YFSETQ.

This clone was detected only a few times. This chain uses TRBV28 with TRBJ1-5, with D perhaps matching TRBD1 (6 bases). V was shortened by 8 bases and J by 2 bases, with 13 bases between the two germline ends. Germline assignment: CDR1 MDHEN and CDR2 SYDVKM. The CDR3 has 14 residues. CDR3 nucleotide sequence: TGTGCCAGCGGCACAGGGTCTGGCAATCAGCCCCAGCATTTT. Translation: CASGTGSGNQPQHF.

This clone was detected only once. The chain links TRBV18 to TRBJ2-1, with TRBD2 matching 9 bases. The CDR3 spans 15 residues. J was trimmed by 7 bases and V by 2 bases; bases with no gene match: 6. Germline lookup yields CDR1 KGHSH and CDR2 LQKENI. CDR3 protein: CASSPISGSSNEQFF. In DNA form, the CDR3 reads TGTGCCAGCTCACCAATTAGCGGGAGTTCTAATGAGCAGTTCTTC.

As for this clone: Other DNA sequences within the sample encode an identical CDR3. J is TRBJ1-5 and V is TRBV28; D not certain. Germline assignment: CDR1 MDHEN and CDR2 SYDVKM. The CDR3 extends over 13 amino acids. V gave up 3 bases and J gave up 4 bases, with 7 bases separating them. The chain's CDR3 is CASSFSGNQPQHF. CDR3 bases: TGTGCCAGCAGTTTCTCTGGGAATCAGCCCCAGCATTTT.

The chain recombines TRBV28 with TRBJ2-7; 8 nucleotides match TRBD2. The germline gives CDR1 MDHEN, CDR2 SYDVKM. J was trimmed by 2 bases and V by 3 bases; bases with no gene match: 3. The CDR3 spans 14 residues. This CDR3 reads CASSLGTRPYEQYF. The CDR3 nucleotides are TGTGCCAGCAGTTTGGGGACTAGACCCTACGAGCAGTACTTC. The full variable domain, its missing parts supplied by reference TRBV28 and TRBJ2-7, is DVKVTQSSRYLVKRTGEKVFLECVQDMDHENMFWYRQDPGLGLRLIYFSYDVKMKEKGDIPEGYSVSREKKERFSLILESASTNQTSMYLCASSLGTRPYEQYFGPGTRLTVT.

CDR3: CASQPGATGDGYTF. CDR3 in DNA: TGTGCCAGCCAACCAGGGGCCACGGGGGATGGCTACACCTTC. V and J are TRBV19 and TRBJ1-2, with a weak D call TRBD1 (6 bases). The V and J ends lost 9 bases and 6 bases respectively, with 20 bases between them. The CDR3 spans 14 residues. The germline CDR1 and CDR2 sequences are LNHDA and SQIVND (reference sequence). The entire variable domain, with the rest obtained from reference TRBV19 and TRBJ1-2, is as follows: DGGITQSPKYLFRKEGQNVTLSCEQNLNHDAMYWYRQDPGQGLRLIYYSQIVNDFQKGDIAEGYSVSREKKESFPLTVTSAQKNPTAFYLCASQPGATGDGYTFGSGTRLTVV.

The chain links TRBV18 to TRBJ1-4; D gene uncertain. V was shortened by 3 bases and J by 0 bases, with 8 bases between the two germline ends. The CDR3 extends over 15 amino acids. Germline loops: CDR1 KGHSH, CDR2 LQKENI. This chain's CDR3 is CASSPPLATNEKLFF. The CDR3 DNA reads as TGTGCCAGCTCACCCCCCCTGGCAACTAATGAAAAACTGTTTTTT.

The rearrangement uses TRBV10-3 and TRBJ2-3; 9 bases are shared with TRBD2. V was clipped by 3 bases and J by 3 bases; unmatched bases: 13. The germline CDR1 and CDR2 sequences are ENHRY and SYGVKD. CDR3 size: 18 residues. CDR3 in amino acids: CAISDRVVSGRLTDTQYF. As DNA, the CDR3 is TGTGCCATCAGTGATCGAGTCGTTAGCGGGAGATTGACAGATACGCAGTATTTT.

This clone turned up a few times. CDR3 sequence (DNA): TGTGCCAGCAGCTTAGACGCCGCCTACGAGCAGTACTTC. Translating it yields CASSLDAAYEQYF. This sequence joins TRBV11-2 and TRBJ2-7; D unresolved. Germline loops: CDR1 SGHAT, CDR2 FQNNGV. Trimming took 0 bases from V and 2 from J, leaving 5 bases between them. The CDR3 totals 13 residues.

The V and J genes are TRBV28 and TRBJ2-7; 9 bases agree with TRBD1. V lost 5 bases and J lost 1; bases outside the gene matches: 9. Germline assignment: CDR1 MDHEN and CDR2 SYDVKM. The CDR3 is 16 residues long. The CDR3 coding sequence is TGTGCCAGCAGTCCTTCCCCGGGACAGGGTTCCTACGAGCAGTACTTC. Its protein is CASSPSPGQGSYEQYF.

CDR3 residues: CASSLDRGPEEQYF. The CDR3, as DNA: TGTGCCAGCAGCTTAGACAGGGGTCCGGAGGAGCAGTACTTC. V gene TRBV7-2 combines with J gene TRBJ2-7; TRBD1 matches at 7 bases. From germline, CDR1 is SGHTA and CDR2 FQGNSA. CDR3 length equals 14 residues. Trimming cost V 1 base and J 7 bases; bases outside gene matches: 7.

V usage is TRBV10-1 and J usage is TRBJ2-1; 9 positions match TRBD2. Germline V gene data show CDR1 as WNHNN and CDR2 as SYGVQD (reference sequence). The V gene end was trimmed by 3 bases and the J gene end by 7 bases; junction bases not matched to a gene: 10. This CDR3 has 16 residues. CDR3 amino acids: CASSDDGGGARNEQFF. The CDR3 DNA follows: TGCGCCAGCAGTGATGACGGCGGGGGGGCCAGGAATGAGCAGTTCTTC.